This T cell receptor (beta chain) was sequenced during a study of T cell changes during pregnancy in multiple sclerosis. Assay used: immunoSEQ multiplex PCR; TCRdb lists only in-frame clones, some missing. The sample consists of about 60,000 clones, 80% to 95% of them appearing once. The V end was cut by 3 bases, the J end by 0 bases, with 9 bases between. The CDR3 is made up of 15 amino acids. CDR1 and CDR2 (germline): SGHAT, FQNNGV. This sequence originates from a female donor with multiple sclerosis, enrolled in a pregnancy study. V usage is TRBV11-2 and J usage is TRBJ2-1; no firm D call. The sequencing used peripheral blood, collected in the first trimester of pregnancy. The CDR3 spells CASSFTASSYNEQFF. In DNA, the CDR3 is TGTGCCAGCAGCTTCACGGCTAGCTCCTACAATGAGCAGTTCTTC.